Listed below are T cell receptor beta chains from one sample, sequenced in a study of blood T cell repertoires in COVID-19. Sequencing used immunoSEQ multiplex PCR; TCRdb keeps in-frame clones, though not all of them. Among about 50,000 clones listed, about four fifths were seen once. Specimen: peripheral blood. The origin of the receptors is a man between 65 and 80 years old with active COVID-19. Both conserved end residues are trimmed from each CDR3. Clone sizes are given selectively: once, few, many, or a class where the clone is expanded.

>TRBV7-9|TRBJ1-5|-
ASSQGHTLGNQPQH
>TRBV2|TRBJ2-3|-
ASSGGLAGGDTQY
>TRBV5-6|TRBJ2-5|-
ASSYILASNQETQY
>TRBV7-4|TRBJ2-7|-
ASSLVWGGIYEQY
>TRBV7-3|TRBJ2-2|-
ASSLIQGNTGELF
>TRBV6-2/TRBV6-3|TRBJ2-7|once
ASSRLSSYEQY
>TRBV7-2|TRBJ2-7|-
ASSSNDRTYEQY
>TRBV6-5|TRBJ2-5|-
ASRVRLDTKETQY
>TRBV24-1|TRBJ2-2|-
ATSVGQNTGELF
>TRBV6-5|TRBJ1-5|-
ASRPTGNNQPQH
>TRBV2|TRBJ2-1|-
ASSEAGGYEQF
>TRBV20-1|TRBJ2-5|-
SAGPGETQY
>TRBV5-5|TRBJ1-5|-
ASSLSTGLGSNQPQH
>TRBV28|TRBJ2-7|-
ASSFQPGQGDYEQY
>TRBV4-1|TRBJ2-7|-
ASSRHGGGSYEQY
>TRBV27|TRBJ1-1|-
ASSFTRTGNTEAF
>TRBV4-1|TRBJ2-1|-
ASSRQGPSYNEQF
>TRBV5-1|TRBJ1-4|-
ASSLRGQIGNEKLF
>TRBV2|TRBJ1-5|-
ASSVDRQRPQH
>TRBV29-1|TRBJ1-3|-
SVEDGQIFSGNTIY
>TRBV7-8|TRBJ1-2|-
ASSLEYSSSGYT
>TRBV7-2|TRBJ2-3|-
ASSSAGGTTITQY
>TRBV3-1/TRBV3-2|TRBJ1-4|-
ASGAVKLF
>TRBV19|TRBJ2-5|-
ASSIAWAQETQY
>TRBV9|TRBJ1-2|-
ASSVGAGASYGYT
>TRBV5-6|TRBJ2-7|-
ASSTTSGVIYEQY
>TRBV10-3|TRBJ1-6|few
AISDGGLSYNSPLH
>TRBV24-1|TRBJ2-1|-
ATSDSDYYNEQF
>TRBV9|TRBJ2-3|once
ASSPLGGGTDTQY
>TRBV3-1/TRBV3-2|TRBJ2-1|-
ASSPLRRSSGRIVYNEQF
>TRBV4-3|TRBJ2-5|-
ASSQDASGGGETQY
>TRBV6-6|TRBJ2-5|-
ASSGSAGGSETQY
>TRBV5-1|TRBJ2-7|few
AEASSGDSYEQY
>TRBV4-1|TRBJ1-1|-
ASSQDDTLKNTEAF
>TRBV11-2|TRBJ2-2|-
ASSFRLAGGPGDTGELF
>TRBV7-9|TRBJ1-1|-
ASSPQGAGDTEAF
>TRBV6-2/TRBV6-3|TRBJ2-3|-
ASSSPGGPSTDTQY
>TRBV4-3|TRBJ1-1|-
ASSQSANKVEAF
>TRBV7-8|TRBJ2-1|once
ASSPRVSLYNEQF
>TRBV6-5|TRBJ2-7|-
ASNFRLEIYEQY
>TRBV6-4|TRBJ2-3|-
ASTEAGSGTQY
>TRBV3-1/TRBV3-2|TRBJ1-1|-
ASSRSRGLGTEAF
>TRBV6-2/TRBV6-3|TRBJ1-2|-
ASSFTGNYGYT
>TRBV12-3/TRBV12-4|TRBJ2-7|-
ASGPGQVYEQY
>TRBV7-3|TRBJ1-2|-
ASSSSTVLGYT
>TRBV5-4|TRBJ2-1|-
ASEGAGLYNEQF
>TRBV24-1|TRBJ1-2|-
ATSDPVTGYYGYT
>TRBV7-8|TRBJ1-5|-
ASSLTGQGYSNQPQH